The 29 T cell receptor beta chains below were found in one sample sequenced in a study of tumor and adjacent non-tumor tissue in lung cancer. A modified ARM-PCR protocol with three rounds of nested PCR amplified TCRbeta. TCRdb reanalysed the multiplex PCR reads using MiXCR and keeps one entry per CDR3 protein. The sample includes 90,000 to 100,000 distinct CDR3 sequences, 75% to 90% of them seen just once. The template was RNA from unsorted bulk tissue. Distant lung tissue was collected more than 3 cm away from the tumor edge. Specimen: distant non-tumor lung tissue. The source is a man in his 60s with small cell lung cancer.

Notes on this clonotype: With a much larger clone just one base away, this may be a read error. The CDR3 DNA follows: TGTGCCAGGAGCTCAGGACTAGCGGGAGGGTTGCAGTTCTTC. This encodes CARSSGLAGGLQFF. The J gene is TRBJ2-1, the V gene TRBV11-1, with TRBD2 matching over 15 bases. The CDR3 runs to 14 residues. Germline V gene lookup returns CDR1 SGHAT and CDR2 FQDESV (reference sequence).

As to this clonotype: A read error may be the cause here, since a much bigger clone is one base away. The rearrangement links TRBV20-1 to TRBJ2-1, with 10 bases aligning to TRBD2. CDR1 is DFQATT, CDR2 SNEGSKA, per germline (reference sequence). The CDR3 runs 15 residues. Germline trimming cut 5 bases from V and 5 bases from J; bases unmatched to any gene: 9. DNA for the CDR3: TGCAGTGCTGTCAAGAGGACTAGCGGACACAATGAGCAGTTCTTC. Protein product: CSAVKRTSGHNEQFF.

Comments on this clonotype: The CDR3 does not end in the conserved phenylalanine or tryptophan, so this is likely a read error. No DNA is shown, since the ends of the CDR3 on it are uncertain; the CDR3 is the one TCRdb lists. The chain has TRBV12-3 or TRBV12-4 and TRBJ2-1; TRBD1 is the table's D call and was not checked against the DNA. The CDR3 is 14 amino acids long, termini counted. CDR3 sequence: CASRSGTEHNEQLL.

Comments on this clonotype: One junction end disagrees with the germline gene, perhaps due to a read error. CDR3 amino acids: CASSSPKDLRGYIF. The DNA of the CDR3 is TGTGCCAGCAGCTCACCTAAGGACCTCAGGGGCTACATCTTC. The genes are TRBV5-4 and TRBJ1-2; possible D gene TRBD1, 6 bases. This CDR3 spans 14 amino acids. Per the germline V gene, CDR1 is SGHNT and CDR2 is YYREEE (reference sequence).

A remark on this clonotype: A read error may produce the germline difference seen at one junction end. The genes are TRBV29-1 and TRBJ2-5, with D perhaps matching TRBD2 (6 bases). The germline V gene has CDR1 SQVTM and CDR2 ANQGSEA. The CDR3 runs 10 residues. The CDR3 region is CSIDGGTQYF. CDR3 sequence (DNA): TGCAGCATTGACGGAGGGACTCAGTACTTC. The whole variable domain, remainder taken from reference TRBV29-1 and TRBJ2-5, is SAVISQKPSRDICQRGTSLTIQCQVDSQVTMMFWYRQQPGQSLTLIATANQGSEATYESGFVIDKFPISRPNLTFSTLTVSNMSPEDSSIYLCSIDGGTQYFGPGTRLLVL.

Note on this clonotype: The junction departs from the called germline gene at one end, perhaps through a read error. This chain connects TRBV4-2 to TRBJ2-5; D not certain. Germline CDR1 LGHNA, CDR2 YNFKEQ. This CDR3 region has 13 residues. This chain's CDR3 is CAGSQEVEETQYF. CDR3 DNA sequence: TGTGCCGGCAGCCAAGAAGTAGAAGAGACCCAATACTTC.

With respect to this clonotype: One end of the junction is discordant with germline, which a read error may explain. The V gene is TRBV29-1, the J gene TRBJ2-1; D perhaps matches TRBD1 (6 bases). Per the germline V gene, CDR1 is SQVTM and CDR2 is ANQGSEA. This CDR3 is built from 10 residues. CDR3 nucleotides: TGCAACGTTGGGGGCAATGAGCGCTTCTTC. This encodes CNVGGNERFF.

As to this clonotype: A read error is likely, as this CDR3 ends without the conserved phenylalanine or tryptophan. This chain joins TRBV11-2 and TRBJ2-1, with D perhaps matching TRBD2 (5 bases). The CDR3 covers 14 residues. CDR1 is SGHAT and CDR2 is FQNNGV in the germline V gene. The CDR3 loop reads CASQKRHGDNKQFS. The DNA for the CDR3 is TGTGCCAGCCAGAAGCGGCATGGCGACAATAAGCAGTTCTCA.

This clonotype appeared once. The conserved final phenylalanine or tryptophan is absent from the CDR3, which likely points to a read error. This chain joins TRBV11-2 and TRBJ2-1; tentatively, D is TRBD1 (5 bases). This CDR3 is built from 17 residues. CDR1 and CDR2 (germline): SGHAT, FQNNGV. CDR3 sequence: CASSLVTAQISCNEQFL. The CDR3 coding sequence is TGTGCCAGCAGCTTAGTGACAGCCCAGATCTCCTGCAATGAGCAGTTCCTC.

In regard to this clonotype: The conserved closing phenylalanine or tryptophan is absent in this CDR3, likely reflecting a read error. It is unclear where the CDR3 begins or ends on the DNA, so no DNA is shown, and the CDR3 is as TCRdb lists it. CDR3 loop: CASSLGPGKASI. The chain couples TRBV12-3 or TRBV12-4 to TRBJ2-1. The CDR3 adds up to 12 amino acids, both ends counted.

Comment on this clonotype: A much larger clone is a single base away; this may be a read error. The rearrangement links TRBV12-3 or TRBV12-4 to TRBJ2-7; 7 positions agree with TRBD1. The CDR3 covers 14 residues. V lost 6 bases, J lost 3 bases, and 8 bases stayed unmatched. The CDR3 here is CASSLRGTGYEQYF. The CDR3 bases are TGTGCCAGCAGCCTCAGGGGGACGGGCTACGAGCAGTACTTC.

Note on this clonotype: At one end, the junction sequence differs from germline, possibly due to a read error. The CDR3 spells CAWSDLAGRTYTQYF. In DNA, the CDR3 is TGTGCCTGGAGTGATCTAGCGGGACGCACATATACGCAATATTTT. V gene TRBV30 combines with J gene TRBJ2-3; 9 bases are a match to TRBD2. In germline, CDR1 is GTSNPN, CDR2 SVGIG (reference sequence). The CDR3 loop spans 15 amino acids.

In regard to this clonotype: The junction and the germline gene differ at one end; a read error may be behind it. V usage is TRBV4-1 and J usage is TRBJ2-2, with 8 positions matching TRBD2. Germline loops: CDR1 MGHRA, CDR2 YSYEKL. The CDR3 has 19 amino acids. The CDR3 loop is CASSRVPGLGEGNTGELFF. CDR3 nucleotides: TGTGCCAGCAGCCGAGTCCCGGGACTAGGGGAAGGGAACACCGGGGAGCTGTTTTTT.

The table lists this clonotype with a count of one. In this CDR3 the conserved last residue, phenylalanine or tryptophan, is missing, so a read error is likely. V and J are TRBV5-5 and TRBJ2-3; TRBD1 might be the D (6 bases). Trimming removed 1 base from V and 2 bases from J, with 11 bases in between. CDR1 is SGHKS, CDR2 YYEKEE, per germline (reference sequence). The CDR3 runs to 15 residues. The CDR3 sequence is CASSLYGQHTDTQYL. CDR3 nucleotides: TGTGCCAGCAGCTTGTACGGACAGCACACAGATACGCAGTATTTA.

Worth noting for this clonotype: The CDR3 end shows no conserved phenylalanine or tryptophan, and so a read error is likely. The chain has TRBV11-1 and TRBJ2-5; tentatively, D is TRBD1 or TRBD2 (5 bases each). The CDR3 totals 17 residues. V was cut by 1 base and J by 4 bases, with 19 bases left in between. The V gene's germline CDR1 is SGHAT and CDR2 FQDESV (reference sequence). The CDR3 spells CASSLDALRTGRETQYL. The CDR3 DNA reads TGTGCCAGCAGCTTAGACGCCCTCAGGACGGGGCGAGAGACCCAGTACCTC.

For this clonotype: The junction departs from germline at one end; a sequencing error may be responsible. The chain carries TRBV12-3 or TRBV12-4 and TRBJ2-5, with D perhaps TRBD1 or TRBD2 (5 bases each). The CDR3 length is 15 residues. The CDR3 sequence: CANSPYSGGRESQYF. CDR3 DNA sequence: TGTGCCAACAGTCCCTATAGTGGGGGACGAGAGAGCCAGTACTTC.

A word on this clonotype: An end of the junction does not agree with germline; a read error may underlie this. V usage is TRBV12-3 or TRBV12-4 and J usage is TRBJ2-3; 11 bases agree with TRBD2. The CDR3 contains 19 residues. CDR3 DNA: TGTGACAGCAGACCTACTACCGGGACTAGCGGAACTAGCACAGATACGCAGTATTTT. Encoded protein: CDSRPTTGTSGTSTDTQYF.

The V gene is TRBV6-1, the J gene TRBJ2-3; D not resolved. Germline V gene data show CDR1 as MNHNS and CDR2 as SASEGT. The CDR3 has 15 amino acids. This CDR3 is CYSSAVGSGSDTQYF. The CDR3 DNA sequence: TGTTACAGCAGTGCCGTAGGGTCTGGGTCGGATACGCAGTATTTT.

Comments on this clonotype: Without the conserved terminal phenylalanine or tryptophan, this CDR3 likely stems from a read error. The chain is built from TRBV29-1 and TRBJ2-1, with no clear D. This CDR3 comprises 10 residues. The germline gives CDR1 SQVTM, CDR2 ANQGSEA. This CDR3 is CNVADSQQFL. CDR3 nucleotides: TGCAACGTTGCAGACTCGCAGCAGTTCTTA.

This chain connects TRBV18 to TRBJ1-1; 9 positions match TRBD1. J lost 5 bases, V lost 5 bases, and 6 bases had no gene match. This CDR3 contains 14 residues. Germline V gene lookup returns CDR1 KGHSH and CDR2 LQKENI. The CDR3 spells CASSSDRGRTEAFF. CDR3 nucleotide sequence: TGTGCCAGCTCATCGGACAGGGGACGAACTGAAGCTTTCTTT. The whole variable domain, remainder taken from reference TRBV18 and TRBJ1-1, is NAGVMQNPRHLVRRRGQEARLRCSPMKGHSHVYWYRQLPEEGLKFMVYLQKENIIDESGMPKERFSAEFPKEGPSILRIQQVVRGDSAAYFCASSSDRGRTEAFFGQGTRLTVV.

About this clonotype itself: No conserved phenylalanine or tryptophan is present at the end of the CDR3, so a read error is the likely explanation. The J gene is TRBJ2-7, the V gene TRBV5-4; D possibly corresponds to TRBD1 (5 bases). This CDR3 contains 14 residues. The V end was cut by 4 bases, the J end by 5 bases, with 16 bases between. Germline CDR1 and CDR2: SGHNT and YYREEE (reference sequence). CDR3 in amino acids: CASSIPGYGHEQYT. CDR3 DNA sequence: TGTGCCAGCAGCATTCCAGGGTACGGCCACGAGCAGTACACC.

With respect to this clonotype: A read error may produce the germline difference seen at one junction end. The CDR3 DNA sequence: TGTGCCAGCAGCGTTGGGACTTCTAACTATTGCTACACCTTC. Translating gives CASSVGTSNYCYTF. This chain connects TRBV6-5 to TRBJ1-2; weak D call: TRBD1 (5 bases). Germline-derived CDR1 and CDR2 are MNHEY and SVGAGI. The CDR3 runs 14 residues.

On this clonotype itself: A read error is likely, as this CDR3 ends without the conserved phenylalanine or tryptophan. The chain couples TRBV20-1 to TRBJ1-3; 12 bases fit TRBD1. This CDR3 is 15 amino acids long. The V and J ends lost 7 bases and 9 bases, in that order; junction bases with no gene match: 13. Germline loops: CDR1 DFQATT, CDR2 SNEGSKA (reference sequence). The CDR3 nucleotides are TGCAGTGTTGGAACCGGGGACAGGGGGCTCGGCACCATATATTCT. This gives the protein CSVGTGDRGLGTIYS.

Comments on this clonotype: One base away lies a much larger clone, so this may be a sequencing read error. Likely a read error: the CDR3 ends without its conserved phenylalanine or tryptophan. CDR3 DNA sequence: TGCAGTGCTAGAGACGGGACAGCTCAGCCCCAGCATTTA. It specifies CSARDGTAQPQHL. The V gene is TRBV20-1, the J gene TRBJ1-5; 7 bases fit TRBD1. From germline, CDR1 is DFQATT and CDR2 SNEGSKA (reference sequence). The CDR3 is 13 amino acids. After removal of 0 bases from V and 6 bases from J, the junction contained 2 bases not matched to a gene.

The chain couples TRBV4-1 to TRBJ2-3, with D maybe TRBD2 (6 bases). V was clipped by 4 bases and J by 0 bases, with 14 bases between them. The germline CDR1 and CDR2 sequences are MGHRA and YSYEKL. The CDR3 length is 16 residues. CDR3 sequence (DNA): TGCGCCAGCAGCCTCGGACTATCGGGAAGCACAGATACGCAGTATTTT. Its translation is CASSLGLSGSTDTQYF.

The V and J genes are TRBV6-5 and TRBJ1-2, with D maybe TRBD1 (5 bases). This CDR3 has 13 amino acids. The germline V gene encodes CDR1 MNHEY and CDR2 SVGAGI. The germline V and J ends were trimmed by 4 bases and 13 bases, with 19 bases remaining between them. The DNA for the CDR3 is TGTGCCAGCAGTTTTGTGGGGCGGTCAAGTCCCACCTTC. This translates into CASSFVGRSSPTF.

Remarks on this clonotype: Given the absence of the conserved phenylalanine or tryptophan at the CDR3 end, a read error is likely. The chain recombines TRBV6-5 with TRBJ2-7; 10 bases are a match to TRBD1. The V gene's germline CDR1 is MNHEY and CDR2 SVGAGI. Unmatched junction bases numbered 6, after V lost 6 bases and J lost 1 base. This CDR3 region has 15 residues. The CDR3 region is CASRRDRGRSYEQYL. For the CDR3, the DNA is TGTGCCAGCAGGAGGGACAGGGGTCGGTCCTACGAGCAGTACCTC.

As concerns this clonotype: Sequence at one end of the junction differs from germline and may be a read error. The CDR3 region has the DNA TGTGCCAACAGCTTGTTAGAGAACACTGAAGCTTTCTTT. Encoded protein: CANSLLENTEAFF. The chain recombines TRBV5-1 with TRBJ1-1, with D unresolved. Germline CDR1 is SGHRS and CDR2 is YFSETQ. The CDR3 has 13 amino acids.

With regard to this clonotype: Its ends do not fully match the called genes, so a read error is possible. The J gene is TRBJ1-5, the V gene TRBV28, with D perhaps matching TRBD1 (6 bases). Germline V gene data show CDR1 as MDHEN and CDR2 as SYDVKM. This CDR3 region has 17 residues. In nucleotides, the CDR3 is TGTGCCAGCACTTTAGGGTTTGGGGGGGCCGGCAATCATCCCCAGCATTTT. It specifies CASTLGFGGAGNHPQHF.